This T cell receptor beta chain was obtained from a study of spatial heterogeneity in lung cancer (dated by TCRdb to about 2019). About the investigation overall: Beta-chain transcripts were consistently detected in greater numbers than alpha-chain transcripts, which likely reflects a higher abundance of beta-chain transcripts. In tumor regions, TCR transcript counts showed a strong correlation with a T cell transcriptional module score derived from matched bulk RNA-seq. In non-small cell lung cancer, the study made a quantitative comparison of TCR alpha and beta repertoires among multiple tumor regions, matched nontumor lung and blood. In the raw uncorrected reads, each unique combination of TCR and UMI appeared on average more than ten times. The study linked features of the TCR repertoire to counts of nonsynonymous mutations, which were determined by whole-exome sequencing of tumor tissue. At surgery, hundreds of tumor regions, around 67 matched nontumor lung samples and some 54 PBMC samples were TCR-sequenced for both alpha and beta chains. Here is what the overall study found, with its caveats: Counts of ubiquitous and regional expanded TCRs correlated with counts of ubiquitous and regional nonsynonymous mutations, respectively. TCR-seq coverage of tumor T cells was estimated at only around 6.7% for alpha chains and more than 11% for beta chains. A correlation was observed between the number of expanded intratumoral alpha and beta TCRs and the tumor nonsynonymous mutation count. Confirming at a functional level the hypothesis that regional TCRs recognize regional mutations was considered to require additional single-cell paired TCR alpha and beta sequencing.

Comment on this clonotype: Its antigen is still unknown. It has no much larger one-base neighbor in the sample; base qualities were not kept.

The library was prepared using 5' RACE. The instrument given in TCRdb is NextSeq 500. To allow correction of PCR and sequencing errors, the TCR library protocol tagged every TCR cDNA molecule with a unique molecular identifier. As for the authors' bioinformatics: TCR identification, UMI-based error correction and CDR3 extraction were performed with Decombinator tools. Expanded TCRs were defined as those above a frequency of 2 per 1,000, corresponding to the top 1% of the tumor frequency distribution. Expanded tumor TCRs were classed as regional if statistically deemed absent (corrected P<0.05) from at least one tumor region, otherwise ubiquitous. Renyi diversity was calculated using the R vegan package after each repertoire was subsampled 100 times to 5,000 TCRs. CDR3 similarity networks were built from amino acid triplet string-kernel similarity, connecting CDR3s with pairwise similarity above 0.82. Using fastp at Q25 and MiXCR, TCRdb reprocessed the public reads and kept productive beta chains. Each record represents a unique CDR3 protein, reported with the most common genes and DNA among its rows. What appears here as the V and J calls and clone size reflects TCRdb's work, not the paper's. Across this sample there are around 15,000 distinct CDR3 sequences, with around 6.8% seen only once. Roughly a fifth of the sample is held by the ten biggest clonotypes.

Trimming takes 3 bases off V and 2 bases off J; junction bases not matched to a gene: 6. CDR1 and CDR2 are drawn from the germline V gene: SQVTM, ANQGSEA. The CDR3 starts with the cysteine, ends with the phenylalanine, and has 14 residues. The CDR3 DNA has 42 bases and is translated from base 1. The time point label, as the study defines it: sample taken at primary tumor resection. Donors were over 60 patients with early-stage, untreated non-small cell lung cancer from the lung TRACERx cohort. Without any cell sorting, TCR sequencing was performed on whole RNA extracted either from tumor and nontumor lung tissue or from cryopreserved PBMC samples. Patients were selected for TCR sequencing only if sufficient RNA was available from at least two tumor regions. A lung pathologist reviewed the tumor and adjacent nontumor lung specimens before the specimens were selected.

The receptor was isolated from a female donor with early-stage non-small cell lung cancer. The V gene is TRBV29-1 and the J gene is TRBJ2-7, with 8 central nucleotides matching TRBD2. The specimen comprised lung tumor tissue, sampled at surgery. CDR3 reads: CSVDVTSGTYEQYF. The DNA sequence is given as TGCAGCGTTGATGTTACTAGCGGTACCTACGAGCAGTACTTC.